The next 12 T cell receptor beta chains were all read from a single sample in a study of blood T cells in healthy people across ages. A second roughly 7 to 12 cycle PCR used barcoded and J-beta primers. MiXCR, applied by TCRdb to the 5' RACE reads, yields one record per CDR3 protein. The table has 600,000 or so distinct CDR3 sequences, around 21% seen once; the top ten hold 3% to 4%. Sample: blood. The receptors originated from a man in his 70s in good health.

V and J are TRBV2 and TRBJ2-4; D might be TRBD2 (6 bases). CDR3 size: 14 residues. The V end was cut by 1 base, the J end by 6 bases, with 10 bases between. Looked up from germline, CDR1 is SNHLY and CDR2 is FYNNEI. The CDR3 region has the DNA TGTGCCAGCAGTGAAGGGCGGGGAGGAAACATTCAGTACTTC. It codes for CASSEGRGGNIQYF. The full variable domain, with the rest looked up from reference TRBV2 and TRBJ2-4, is EPEVTQTPSHQVTQMGQEVILRCVPISNHLYFYWYRQILGQKVEFLVSFYNNEISEKSEIFDDQFSVERPDGSNFTLKIRSTKLEDSAMYFCASSEGRGGNIQYFGAGTRLSVL.

V and J are TRBV7-2 and TRBJ1-6; D gene uncertain. The V gene lost 7 bases and the J gene lost 3 bases, with 4 bases spanning the gap. The CDR3 runs to 12 residues. The germline V gene has CDR1 SGHTA and CDR2 FQGNSA. CDR3 region: CASKVYNSPLHF. The CDR3 coding sequence is TGTGCCAGCAAGGTCTATAATTCACCCCTCCACTTT. The full variable domain, completed using reference TRBV7-2 and TRBJ1-6, is GAGVSQSPSNKVTEKGKDVELRCDPISGHTALYWYRQSLGQGLEFLIYFQGNSAPDKSGLPSDRFSAERTGGSVSTLTIQRTQQEDSAVYLCASKVYNSPLHFGNGTRLTVT.

The table lists this clonotype with a few counts. The chain carries TRBV28 and TRBJ1-1, with D possibly being TRBD1 (6 bases). The CDR3 runs to 13 residues. Trimming cost V 8 bases and J 2 bases, with 12 bases left between them. Germline V gene sequence: CDR1 MDHEN, CDR2 SYDVKM. The CDR3 loop reads CASLTGSNTEAFF. The DNA of the CDR3 is TGTGCCAGCTTAACAGGGAGCAACACTGAAGCTTTCTTT.

The chain joins TRBV20-1 to TRBJ1-2, with 7 bases aligning to TRBD1. V shed 3 bases and J 4 bases; nucleotides not matched to a gene: 8. Germline CDR1 reads DFQATT; CDR2 reads SNEGSKA (reference sequence). CDR3 length: 14 amino acids. The CDR3 nucleotides are TGCAGTGCTAGTCGCGCCGGGACAGCCTATGGCTACACCTTC. Its translation: CSASRAGTAYGYTF.

The chain carries TRBV14 and TRBJ2-5, with 7 bases that match TRBD2. Trimming at V came to 0 bases and at J to 1 base, leaving 5 bases not matched to a gene. Looked up from germline, CDR1 is SGHDN and CDR2 is FVKESK. The CDR3 sequence is 16 residues long. CDR3 nucleotide sequence: TGTGCCAGCAGCCAAGATGGGACTATATTCCAAGAGACCCAGTACTTC. Encoded protein: CASSQDGTIFQETQYF.

This clonotype came up many times. The genes are TRBV28 and TRBJ2-7; D is unclear. V was cut by 5 bases and J by 7 bases, with 9 bases left in between. The CDR3 runs 11 residues. Germline V gives CDR1 MDHEN, CDR2 SYDVKM. The CDR3 here is CASSVSGEQYF. CDR3 sequence (DNA): TGTGCCAGCAGTGTCTCGGGTGAGCAGTACTTC.

This sequence joins TRBV5-1 and TRBJ2-5; D might be TRBD2 (5 bases). The DNA end is a closer match to TRBJ2-7, so the J assignment may be wrong. The CDR3 runs 14 residues. Germline CDR1 reads SGHRS; CDR2 reads YFSETQ. CDR3 amino acids: CASSLGPGYYEQYF. CDR3 nucleotides: TGCGCCAGCAGCTTGGGACCGGGGTACTACGAGCAGTACTTC.

This clonotype has only a few counts. The chain carries TRBV7-9 and TRBJ1-1, with D unclear. V gave up 2 bases and J gave up 7 bases, with 14 bases separating them. This CDR3 comprises 14 residues. Germline CDR1 and CDR2: SEHNR and FQNEAQ (reference sequence). CDR3 region: CASSLMSQALEAFF. The CDR3, as DNA: TGTGCCAGCAGCTTAATGAGCCAGGCCCTTGAAGCTTTCTTT.

This clonotype has a count of ten or more. The rearrangement uses TRBV20-1 and TRBJ2-7; D remains ambiguous. CDR3 size: 13 residues. V was pared by 6 bases and J by 2 bases, with 14 bases between. Germline lookup yields CDR1 DFQATT and CDR2 SNEGSKA (reference sequence). For the CDR3, the DNA is TGCAGTGCGCCGCAAGCGATGACCTACGAGCAGTACTTC. This sequence encodes CSAPQAMTYEQYF.

This clonotype has just a few counts. The rearrangement joins TRBV7-2 to TRBJ2-7, with 10 bases lining up with TRBD2. Germline lookup yields CDR1 SGHTA and CDR2 FQGNSA. This CDR3 spans 13 amino acids. Unmatched junction bases numbered 3, after V lost 3 bases and J lost 7 bases. CDR3: CASSLSGRGEQYF. CDR3 sequence (DNA): TGTGCCAGCAGCTTGAGCGGGAGGGGGGAGCAGTACTTC.

The chain is built from TRBV3-1 and TRBJ2-1; 10 nucleotides agree with TRBD2. The trim removed 3 bases at V and 8 bases at J, leaving 7 bases unmatched. The length of the CDR3 is 15 residues. Germline V gives CDR1 LGHDT, CDR2 YNNKEL (reference sequence). CDR3 residues: CASSQLAGVTHEQFF. CDR3 bases: TGTGCCAGCAGCCAGCTAGCGGGAGTTACCCATGAGCAGTTCTTC.

The gene calls are TRBV27 and TRBJ1-4, with a possible D match to TRBD1 (5 bases). CDR3 length: 15 amino acids. Germline values: CDR1 MNHEY, CDR2 SMNVEV (reference sequence). V dropped 5 bases and J dropped 2 bases, with 12 bases sitting between them. In DNA, the CDR3 is TGTGCCAGCAGTCGGCGGGGCGGCACTAATGAAAAACTGTTTTTT. It encodes CASSRRGGTNEKLFF.